Shown below are 10 T cell receptor beta chains from a single sample sequenced in a study of technical replicates of blood from a few donors. The method was immunoSEQ multiplex PCR; TCRdb's version includes in-frame clones alone and lacks a portion of them. This sample has some 49,000 clones; approximately 90% occur once, and the top ten carry approximately 4%. Sequencing input: PBMCs. The origin of the receptors is a human donor in good health. Some clones in this sample may be carry-over from other donors' samples.

The rearrangement links TRBV5-1 to TRBJ2-7; 8 bases agree with TRBD1. J gave up 1 base and V 4 bases, and 10 bases lay outside the gene matches. CDR1 and CDR2 (germline): SGHRS, YFSETQ. The CDR3 is made up of 16 amino acids. The DNA for the CDR3 is TGCGCCAGCAGCCCCCGACAGGGGACTGTTTCCTACGAGCAGTACTTC. Its protein is CASSPRQGTVSYEQYF.

The chain couples TRBV9 to TRBJ1-6, with D perhaps matching TRBD1 (5 bases). The CDR3 totals 15 residues. In germline, CDR1 is SGDLS, CDR2 YYNGEE. V shed 0 bases and J shed 5 bases, with 9 bases lying between them. CDR3 sequence (DNA): TGTGCCAGCAGCGTAGAGGGCAGGGATAATTCACCCCTCCACTTT. Encoded protein: CASSVEGRDNSPLHF. The full variable domain, completed using reference TRBV9 and TRBJ1-6, is DSGVTQTPKHLITATGQRVTLRCSPRSGDLSVYWYQQSLDQGLQFLIQYYNGEERAKGNILERFSAQQFPDLHSELNLSSLELGDSALYFCASSVEGRDNSPLHFGNGTRLTVT.

This clone came up once. J is TRBJ2-7 and V is TRBV7-2; 13 positions agree with TRBD2. Trimming removed 3 bases from V and 7 bases from J; junction bases left unmatched: 6. Germline CDR1 SGHTA, CDR2 FQGNSA. The CDR3 extends over 15 amino acids. CDR3 DNA: TGTGCCAGCAGCTTCGGACTAGCGGGAGTCAGAGAGCAGTACTTC. Translation gives CASSFGLAGVREQYF.

The V call is TRBV10-3, the J call TRBJ2-7; no clear D gene. Germline V lookup: CDR1 ENHRY, CDR2 SYGVKD. V was pared by 0 bases and J by 0 bases, with 6 bases between. The CDR3 has 14 residues. CDR3 bases: TGTGCCATCAGTGAGTCGTGGAGCTCCTACGAGCAGTACTTC. This sequence encodes CAISESWSSYEQYF.

The V call is TRBV27, the J call TRBJ2-7; tentatively, D is TRBD2 (5 bases). With 5 bases removed from V and 0 bases from J, the gap between germline ends came to 11 bases. The CDR3 contains 14 residues. Germline CDR1 MNHEY, CDR2 SMNVEV (reference sequence). CDR3 DNA: TGTGCCAGCAGTCCTGGCGGGTACTCCTACGAGCAGTACTTC. Its protein product is CASSPGGYSYEQYF.

The rearrangement links TRBV14 to TRBJ1-5; D not certain. The length of the CDR3 is 13 residues. Germline lookup yields CDR1 SGHDN and CDR2 FVKESK. Trimming removed 4 bases from V and 9 bases from J, with 13 bases in between. CDR3 sequence: CASSPNQAGPQHF. The CDR3 DNA reads as TGTGCCAGCAGCCCCAACCAGGCGGGGCCCCAGCATTTT.

Only a few counts were recorded for this clone. CDR3 sequence reads: CASSLGAGAAGELFF. Here the CDR3 DNA reads TGTGCCAGCAGCCTGGGGGCAGGAGCCGCCGGGGAGCTGTTTTTT. The V call is TRBV9, the J call TRBJ2-2; perhaps TRBD1 as D (6 bases). Germline V lookup: CDR1 SGDLS, CDR2 YYNGEE. V gave up 4 bases and J gave up 6 bases, with 16 bases separating them. CDR3 length: 15 amino acids.

The chain joins TRBV11-2 to TRBJ2-5; possible D gene TRBD2, 7 bases. The CDR3 runs 17 residues. Germline CDR1 is SGHAT and CDR2 is FQNNGV. The V gene lost 1 base and the J gene lost 4 bases, with 19 bases spanning the gap. Here the CDR3 DNA reads TGTGCCAGCAGCTTAGGGGTGGCTAGCGGAGGGGGAGAGACCCAGTACTTC. The encoded protein is CASSLGVASGGGETQYF.

The chain is built from TRBV15 and TRBJ2-6; perhaps TRBD1 as D (5 bases). CDR3 size: 16 residues. Germline assignment: CDR1 LNHNV and CDR2 YYDKDF (reference sequence). Trimming removed 0 bases from V and 0 bases from J, with 6 bases in between. The CDR3 loop is CATSRDRGSGANVLTF. The CDR3 region has the DNA TGTGCCACCAGCAGAGATAGGGGCTCTGGGGCCAACGTCCTGACTTTC.

This chain uses TRBV11-2 with TRBJ1-2; D unclear. CDR1 and CDR2 (germline): SGHAT, FQNNGV. V lost 5 bases and J lost 4, with 8 bases in between. There are 12 residues in the CDR3. The CDR3: CASSPSGYGYTF. CDR3 DNA: TGTGCCAGCAGCCCATCCGGCTATGGCTACACCTTC.